The clone carrying this T cell receptor (delta chain) has just a few counts. It is likely a read error: a sequence one base away is far more abundant. This sample also contains other DNA sequences that code for the same CDR3. The CDR3 totals 20 residues. The germline V gene encodes CDR1 TSWWSYY and CDR2 QGS. TCRdb re-processed the RT-PCR reads using CATT. The sample holds 1,500 to 2,000 delta-chain clones, 4.2% seen once. The data are from a study of gamma-delta T cells after stem cell transplantation. The origin of this receptor is a human donor. It is not recorded whose cells these are; they may come from a transplant donor. The J gene is TRDJ1, the V gene TRDV1; TRDD3 aligns across 12 bases. The sequenced sample consisted of gamma-delta T cells. CDR3 sequence: CALGELVPYWGIPDTDKLIF. CDR3 in DNA: TGTGCTCTTGGGGAACTAGTACCCTACTGGGGGATACCTGACACCGATAAACTCATCTTC.